A selection of T cell receptor beta chains follows, all from one sample in a study of post-analysis software for immune sequencing data. One entry per CDR3 protein results from TCRdb running MiXCR on the PCR reads. The sample holds hundreds of thousands of distinct CDR3 sequences, more than 50% seen once. The sequenced sample was blood. All receptors derive from a girl aged 2-10 years with multiple sclerosis. Both conserved end residues are part of each CDR3.

length: 13
V: TRBV4-2
CDR3: CASRPTRAGELFF

length: 14
V: TRBV27
CDR3: CASSQLSGNSPLHF

length: 15
V: TRBV12-3/TRBV12-4
CDR3: CASTYQGQGFNEQFF

length: 10
V: TRBV20-1
CDR3: CSAKYRGYTF

length: 14
V: TRBV10-1
CDR3: CASSGIAGVGEQYF

length: 16
V: TRBV3-1
CDR3: CASSQDHAIRNQPQHF

length: 16
V: TRBV7-2
CDR3: CASSWRYRGITGELFF

length: 14
V: TRBV11-3
CDR3: CASSHRGRTDTQYF

length: 13
V: TRBV29-1
CDR3: CSELAGDSDTQYF

length: 14
V: TRBV4-1
CDR3: CASSQGSNTGELFF

length: 12
V: TRBV20-1
CDR3: CSATRGLGGYTF

length: 15
V: TRBV6-5
CDR3: CASSYSAGVSYEQYF

length: 11
V: TRBV5-1
CDR3: CASSLDGIQYF

length: 11
V: TRBV19
CDR3: CASSPGGELFF

length: 12
V: TRBV29-1
CDR3: CSVEKGFYGYTF

length: 17
V: TRBV9
CDR3: CASSFTPGTGNYNEQFF

length: 16
V: TRBV7-9
CDR3: CASSLGQGSQSQPQHF

length: 16
V: TRBV24-1
CDR3: CATSDRQGIDTDTQYF

length: 16
V: TRBV15
CDR3: CATSRDQTPSTDTQYF

length: 15
V: TRBV12-3/TRBV12-4
CDR3: CASSSDGTSRNEQFF

length: 17
V: TRBV5-1
CDR3: CASSSRPGRISNQPQHF

length: 16
V: TRBV5-6
CDR3: CASSSGGPPLNYEQYF

length: 12
V: TRBV30
CDR3: CAPKGATDTQYF

length: 14
V: TRBV2
CDR3: CASSEAGVLYEQYF

length: 14
V: TRBV29-1
CDR3: CSVEDGEHFYGYTF

length: 14
V: TRBV11-2
CDR3: CASSPPTPYNEQFF

length: 16
V: TRBV20-1
CDR3: CSARDMQGRGTDTQYF

length: 14
V: TRBV24-1
CDR3: CATSDSRVGETQYF

length: 12
V: TRBV6-2/TRBV6-3
CDR3: CASMGYTGELFF

length: 15
V: TRBV2
CDR3: CASSGIAGGHNEQFF

length: 16
V: TRBV6-5
CDR3: CASIRGGARVNTEAFF

length: 14
V: TRBV10-3
CDR3: CTISESEGRNTIYF

length: 14
V: TRBV7-9
CDR3: CASSFRDYTDTQYF

length: 11
V: TRBV27
CDR3: CASSSRNEQYF

length: 13
V: TRBV20-1
CDR3: CSASPGQVGGYTF

length: 15
V: TRBV27
CDR3: CASSPSTGWGSPLHF

length: 14
V: TRBV20-1
CDR3: CSAPGTVGISEQFF

length: 18
V: TRBV5-1
CDR3: CASSLGASGGGGTNEQFF

length: 16
V: TRBV6-5
CDR3: CASRRLFWVVGSPLHF

length: 15
V: TRBV12-3/TRBV12-4
CDR3: CASRTSGNGGDTQYF

length: 15
V: TRBV20-1
CDR3: CSATSGLAGTYEQYF